Given below is one T cell receptor (beta chain) in context. The antigen is undetermined. This sample was included in a study of OX40 agonist ivuxolimab in advanced cancers. About the study: Previous treatment with anti-PD-1, anti-PD-L1 or anti-CTLA-4 therapy was allowed; about 44% had received some. Study findings and constraints: At doses 0.1 to 3.0 mg/kg, CD4+ and CD8+ clones expanded.

TCRdb keeps only in-frame clones here, not all; method: immunoSEQ multiplex PCR. The profile shows some 49,000 clones, approximately 91% of them singletons. From germline, CDR1 is MDHEN and CDR2 SYDVKM. The CDR3 has 13 residues. Trimming pared 0 bases from V and 12 bases from J, leaving 11 bases between. Exclusion applied to patients with autoimmune disease history or systemic immunosuppression. This rearrangement joins TRBV28 to TRBJ2-2; D ambiguous. The receptor was isolated from an adult with an advanced solid tumor such as melanoma, head and neck, liver or kidney cancer. The material sequenced was CD4+ or CD8+ T cells sorted from blood, taken in a trial of the OX40 agonist ivuxolimab. The CDR3 DNA follows: TGTGCCAGCAGTTTATGGGCCCGCCCAAAGCTGTTTTTT. It encodes CASSLWARPKLFF. Full variable domain (rest looked up from reference TRBV28 and TRBJ2-2): DVKVTQSSRYLVKRTGEKVFLECVQDMDHENMFWYRQDPGLGLRLIYFSYDVKMKEKGDIPEGYSVSREKKERFSLILESASTNQTSMYLCASSLWARPKLFFGEGSRLTVL.